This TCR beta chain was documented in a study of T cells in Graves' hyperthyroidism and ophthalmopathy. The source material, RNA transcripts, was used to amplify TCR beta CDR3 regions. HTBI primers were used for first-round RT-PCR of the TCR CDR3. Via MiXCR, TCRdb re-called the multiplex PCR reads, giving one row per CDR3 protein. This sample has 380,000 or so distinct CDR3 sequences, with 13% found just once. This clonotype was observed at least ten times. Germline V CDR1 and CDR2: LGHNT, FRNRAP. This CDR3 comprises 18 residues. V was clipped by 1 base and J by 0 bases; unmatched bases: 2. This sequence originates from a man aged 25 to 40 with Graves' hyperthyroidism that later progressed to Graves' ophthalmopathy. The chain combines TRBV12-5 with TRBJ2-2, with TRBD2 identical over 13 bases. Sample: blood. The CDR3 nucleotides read TGTGCTAGTGGTTTGGGGACTAGCGGGGGCCCGAACACCGGGGAGCTGTTTTTT. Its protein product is CASGLGTSGGPNTGELFF.